Each of the 2 T cell receptor beta chains below was sequenced from the same sample in a study of cytomegalovirus exposure and HLA in healthy donors. The PCR employed 60 Vbeta primers together with 13 Jbeta primers. Repertoires were generated with immunoSEQ multiplex PCR, while TCRdb's copy carries only in-frame clones and drops some. In the table there are 140,000 to 150,000 clones, around a tenth of which are singletons. The specimen was PBMCs. The receptors come from a male donor in good health and CMV-seronegative.

This chain links TRBV7-2 with TRBJ2-1; 7 bases match TRBD1. This CDR3 spans 12 amino acids. Germline V gene lookup returns CDR1 SGHTA and CDR2 FQGNSA. J lost 10 bases, V lost 5 bases, and 5 bases had no gene match. CDR3 loop: CASSPPDREQFF. The CDR3 nucleotides are TGTGCCAGCAGCCCACCGGACAGGGAGCAGTTCTTC. Combining the CDR3 with reference TRBV7-2 and TRBJ2-1 gives the whole variable domain GAGVSQSPSNKVTEKGKDVELRCDPISGHTALYWYRQSLGQGLEFLIYFQGNSAPDKSGLPSDRFSAERTGGSVSTLTIQRTQQEDSAVYLCASSPPDREQFFGPGTRLTVL.

V gene TRBV6-5 combines with J gene TRBJ1-2; D perhaps matches TRBD1 (6 bases). The CDR3 runs 12 residues. V was cut by 10 bases and J by 2 bases, with 11 bases left in between. Germline-derived CDR1 and CDR2 are MNHEY and SVGAGI. The CDR3 region is CATVQGNYGYTF. The CDR3 DNA reads as TGTGCCACCGTACAGGGAAACTATGGCTACACCTTC.